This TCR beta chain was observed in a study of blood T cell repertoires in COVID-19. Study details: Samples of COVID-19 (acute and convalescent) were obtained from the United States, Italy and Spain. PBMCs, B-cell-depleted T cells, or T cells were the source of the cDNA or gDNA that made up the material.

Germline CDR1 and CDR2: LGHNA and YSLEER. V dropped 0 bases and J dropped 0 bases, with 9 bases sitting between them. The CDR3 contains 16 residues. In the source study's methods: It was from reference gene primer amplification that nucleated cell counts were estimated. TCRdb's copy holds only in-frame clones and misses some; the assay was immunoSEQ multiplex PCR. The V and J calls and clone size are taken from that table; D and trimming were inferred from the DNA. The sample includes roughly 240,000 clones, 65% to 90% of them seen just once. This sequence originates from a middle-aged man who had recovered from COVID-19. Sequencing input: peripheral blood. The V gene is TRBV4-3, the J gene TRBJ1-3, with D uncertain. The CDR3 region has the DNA TGCGCCAGCAGCCAAGATTTATGGAGCTCTGGAAACACCATATATTTT. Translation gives CASSQDLWSSGNTIYF.